This TCR beta chain was recorded in a study of response to subunit inactivated influenza vaccine. Study-wide findings and caveats: Each seasonal flu vaccination may recruit only limited new T cells, authors suggested.

TCRdb re-called the RT-PCR reads through MiXCR, storing one row per CDR3 protein. The sample lists around 650,000 distinct CDR3 sequences, about a sixth occurring once. Looked up from germline, CDR1 is SQVTM and CDR2 is ANQGSEA. V was shortened by 0 bases and J by 5 bases, with 16 bases between the two germline ends. The length of the CDR3 is 15 residues. To note about this clonotype: Its target is unknown.

The clonotype comes from a man aged 50-59 years who received an inactivated influenza vaccine. The chain recombines TRBV29-1 with TRBJ2-5; either TRBD1 or TRBD2 may fit D (5 bases each). This specimen was PBMCs from blood, taken 11 to 12 days after vaccination. The CDR3 coding sequence is TGCAGCGTTGAAGATAGCTGGGGCGGCGGGGAGACCCAGTACTTC. Its protein is CSVEDSWGGGETQYF.